The clone carrying this T cell receptor (beta chain) was counted a few times. The target antigen is unknown. The amount of total RNA extracted per sample was at least 5 micrograms. The sample comes from a study of blood T cells in healthy people across ages. General study points: A roughly linear fall in TCR beta diversity per million T cells was seen with increasing age.

PCR was performed a second time for 7 to 11 cycles using a sample-barcoded 5' primer and a J-beta primer mix. Every cDNA was tagged by a template-switch adaptor with 12 random nucleotides. Using its own MiXCR run on the 5' RACE reads, TCRdb lists one record per CDR3 protein. The table shows nearly 800,000 distinct CDR3 sequences, with 20% to 25% occurring only once. The sample was also reused in another study, on T cells of mothers and their children. From that paper: A few healthy Caucasian mothers served as donors, and their six children did as well.

The sequencing input was blood. This TCR was sampled from a boy aged 5 to 17 in good health.

CDR3 sequence (DNA): TGTGCCAGCAGCTTAGAGACAGGGACCGGGGAGCTGTTTTTT. This encodes CASSLETGTGELFF. The rearrangement joins TRBV7-2 to TRBJ2-2, with 7 bases that match TRBD1. The CDR3 runs to 14 residues. CDR1 and CDR2 (germline): SGHTA, FQGNSA. V lost 1 base and J lost 5; bases outside the gene matches: 1.